Reported below is one T cell receptor beta chain. The antigen is undetermined. PCR employed 60 Vbeta and 13 Jbeta primers. Sequencing was performed with immunoSEQ multiplex PCR; in TCRdb, only in-frame clones are kept and a portion is missing. The sample consists of 270,000 or so clones, around 90% of them appearing once. This specimen belongs to a study of cytomegalovirus exposure and HLA in healthy donors. Broader study findings: Among TCR beta chains, those listed as cytomegalovirus-associated numbered over 150.

The TCR originated in a girl aged 2 to 10 in good health and CMV-seronegative. The sequencing input was PBMCs.

Here the CDR3 DNA reads TGTGCCAGCAGCCGCCAGGGCCCCCAGCATTTT. Its protein is CASSRQGPQHF. V usage is TRBV2 and J usage is TRBJ1-5; D may be TRBD1 (5 bases). In germline, CDR1 is SNHLY, CDR2 FYNNEI. The CDR3 spans 11 residues. The germline V and J ends were trimmed by 6 bases and 10 bases, with 10 bases remaining between them.